A selection of T cell receptor beta chains follows, all from one sample in a study of cytomegalovirus exposure and HLA in healthy donors. Assay used: immunoSEQ multiplex PCR; TCRdb lists only in-frame clones, some missing. The sample contains 300,000 to 450,000 clones, 75% to 90% of which appear only once. Sequenced sample: PBMCs. The receptor source for this set is a woman between 18 and 29 years old in good health and CMV-seronegative. Each CDR3 is given with its conserved first and last residue. The D gene is left open where the match is weak. The size entry is marked missing in some rows and otherwise reads once, few, many or a size class.

TRBD1	.	TRBV5-1	TRBJ1-2	TGCGCCAGCAGCCGAGGGGACAGCTGGGGCTACACCTTC	CASSRGDSWGYTF
.	.	TRBV29-1	TRBJ2-7	TGCAGCGTTGAAGAAGGGACAAGCCGCAAAGGAGCCTACGAGCAGTACTTC	CSVEEGTSRKGAYEQYF
TRBD2	.	TRBV5-1	TRBJ2-2	TGCGCCAGCAGCTTAGCTAGCGGACCAAACACCGGGGAGCTGTTTTTT	CASSLASGPNTGELFF
.	.	TRBV28	TRBJ1-1	TGTGCCAGCAGTTTATTGGGGGCCGACACTGAAGCTTTCTTT	CASSLLGADTEAFF
TRBD2	.	TRBV11-2	TRBJ2-5	TGTGCCAGCAGATTCTACCCCGGGACTAGCATAGAGACCCAGTACTTC	CASRFYPGTSIETQYF
.	.	TRBV7-6	TRBJ2-1	TGTGCCAGCAGCCCCGGGGTAGACTACAATGAGCAGTTCTTC	CASSPGVDYNEQFF
TRBD1	.	TRBV27	TRBJ1-1	TGTGCCAGCAGTTTGACAGGGTTTGACACTGAAGCTTTCTTT	CASSLTGFDTEAFF
TRBD2	.	TRBV18	TRBJ2-7	TGTGCCAGCTCATCGGGACTAGCCTTCTACGAGCAGTACTTC	CASSSGLAFYEQYF
.	.	TRBV27	TRBJ2-7	TGTGCCAGCGGGTTCGGGGGACAGCTTCTTTACGAGCAGTACTTC	CASGFGGQLLYEQYF
TRBD1	.	TRBV28	TRBJ1-4	TGTGCCAGCAGTTTTAGGACAGGGGGGTTCACTAATGAAAAACTGTTTTTT	CASSFRTGGFTNEKLFF
TRBD1	.	TRBV7-9	TRBJ2-7	TGTGCCAGCAGGCCCTCGGGACAGGGGTCCGAGCAGTACTTC	CASRPSGQGSEQYF
TRBD1	.	TRBV4-1	TRBJ2-2	TGCGCCAGCAGCCAAGGATTACAGGGGTACACCGGGGAGCTGTTTTTT	CASSQGLQGYTGELFF
TRBD1	.	TRBV6-5	TRBJ1-1	TGTGCCAGCAGACCGGACAGGGGGGGAGCTTTCTTT	CASRPDRGGAFF
.	.	TRBV7-9	TRBJ2-1	TGTGCCAGCAGCCTTGGACTATCCTTGAGCTCCTACAATGAGCAGTTCTTC	CASSLGLSLSSYNEQFF
.	.	TRBV30	TRBJ2-1	TGTGCCTGGAGTCCCCTTATTGACAATGAGCAGTTCTTC	CAWSPLIDNEQFF
TRBD1	.	TRBV10-3	TRBJ1-2	TGTGCCATCAGCCAGACAGGGATTGATGGCTACACCTTC	CAISQTGIDGYTF
TRBD1	.	TRBV13	TRBJ2-2	TGTGCCAGCACCATGCAACCGGGACAGGGGGCGAACACCGGGGAGCTGTTTTTT	CASTMQPGQGANTGELFF
TRBD2	.	TRBV6-6	TRBJ2-1	TGTGCCAGCAGTCCATTGTCCGGGACTAGAGCTGAGCAGTTCTTC	CASSPLSGTRAEQFF
.	.	TRBV15	TRBJ2-1	TGTGCCACCAGCAGAGATCCTAGCACCACCTACAATGAGCAGTTCTTC	CATSRDPSTTYNEQFF
TRBD1	.	TRBV5-1	TRBJ2-7	TGCGCCAGCAGCCCCGGGACAGGGGGCTTCTACGAGCAGTACTTC	CASSPGTGGFYEQYF
.	.	TRBV7-2	TRBJ1-2	TGTGCCAGCAGCTTCCGGTCTTACTATGGCTACACCTTC	CASSFRSYYGYTF
TRBD1	.	TRBV4-1	TRBJ2-1	TGCGCCAGCAGCCCAGCGGACAGGGACAATGAGCAGTTCTTC	CASSPADRDNEQFF
TRBD2	.	TRBV5-1	TRBJ2-2	TGCGCCAGCAGCTGGACTAGCGGGGACACCGGGGAGCTGTTTTTT	CASSWTSGDTGELFF
.	.	TRBV7-8	TRBJ1-3	TGTGCCAGCACCAGGGCGTCTGGAAACACCATATATTTT	CASTRASGNTIYF
.	.	TRBV5-1	TRBJ1-1	TGCGCCAGCAGCTTCTCAGGGGCTGTTGGCACTGAAGCTTTCTTT	CASSFSGAVGTEAFF
TRBD1	.	TRBV29-1	TRBJ1-1	TGCAGCGTGGGCCGGACAGGAGAGAACACTGAAGCTTTCTTT	CSVGRTGENTEAFF
TRBD1	.	TRBV27	TRBJ1-4	TGTGCCAGCAGTACGCAGGGGGCTGGAGAAAAACTGTTTTTT	CASSTQGAGEKLFF
.	many	TRBV5-6	TRBJ1-5	TGTGCCAGCAGCTTGGGACAGTATAGCAATCAGCCCCAGCATTTT	CASSLGQYSNQPQHF
.	.	TRBV5-1	TRBJ2-3	TGCGCCAGCAGCTTGGCGGGCAGGGCTAGCACAGATACGCAGTATTTT	CASSLAGRASTDTQYF
TRBD1	.	TRBV29-1	TRBJ2-7	TGCAGCGTTGAAGGTGGGACAGGGGGTTACGAGCAGTACTTC	CSVEGGTGGYEQYF
.	.	TRBV6-6	TRBJ2-7	TGTGCCAGCAGTCCTGATCGGTTACTGGCCTACGAGCAGTACTTC	CASSPDRLLAYEQYF
TRBD2	few	TRBV30	TRBJ2-7	TGTGCCTGGAGTCCAGGACTAGCGGCTACCTACGAGCAGTACTTC	CAWSPGLAATYEQYF
TRBD2	once	TRBV4-2	TRBJ2-3	TGTGCCAGCAGCCAAGATACTAGCGGGGGGGCCGCAGATACGCAGTATTTT	CASSQDTSGGAADTQYF
.	.	TRBV7-9	TRBJ1-4	TGTGCCAGCAGCTTTAGCAATAATGAAAAACTGTTTTTT	CASSFSNNEKLFF
.	.	TRBV6-1	TRBJ1-1	TGTGCCAGCAGTGACCCAGGGCAGAACACTGAAGCTTTCTTT	CASSDPGQNTEAFF
TRBD1	.	TRBV11-1	TRBJ2-1	TGTGCCAGCAGCAAAGACAGGGGGTCCTACAATGAGCAGTTCTTC	CASSKDRGSYNEQFF
TRBD2	.	TRBV5-4	TRBJ2-5	TGTGCCAGCAGCTTGACGGGGGGGCGGGTAGAAGAGACCCAGTACTTC	CASSLTGGRVEETQYF
TRBD1	.	TRBV2	TRBJ2-4	TGTGCCAGCAGTGAAGGTCGAGACAGGGGCCCCCTGAGTTTC	CASSEGRDRGPLSF
TRBD2	.	TRBV6-6	TRBJ2-3	TGTGCCAGCAGCCTACTAGCGGGAACAGATACGCAGTATTTT	CASSLLAGTDTQYF
.	.	TRBV14	TRBJ1-2	TGTGCCAGCAGCCAAATCCGGGACATTGATGGCTACACCTTC	CASSQIRDIDGYTF
.	.	TRBV5-1	TRBJ2-2	TGCGCCAGCAGCTTGGCAGGGGTGACCGGGGAGCTGTTTTTT	CASSLAGVTGELFF
TRBD2	.	TRBV4-2	TRBJ2-7	TGTGCCAGCAGCCTGGCGGGAGCAACCTACGAGCAGTACTTC	CASSLAGATYEQYF
TRBD1	.	TRBV18	TRBJ2-7	TGTGCCAGCTCCTCCGGACAGGGAACCTCCTACGAGCAGTACTTC	CASSSGQGTSYEQYF
.	.	TRBV28	TRBJ2-3	TGTGCCAGCGGCAGCACAGATACGCAGTATTTT	CASGSTDTQYF
TRBD1	.	TRBV5-6	TRBJ1-2	TGTGCCAGCGGGGTGGGGACAGGTTCTAACTATGGCTACACCTTC	CASGVGTGSNYGYTF
.	once	TRBV11-2	TRBJ1-6	TGTGCCAGCAGCTTAGTGACGGGTAATTCACCCCTCCACTTT	CASSLVTGNSPLHF
TRBD2	.	TRBV27	TRBJ2-7	TGTGCCAGCAGTTTATCGACCCGGACTAGCGGGGGGGCCTACGAGCAGTACTTC	CASSLSTRTSGGAYEQYF
TRBD2	.	TRBV28	TRBJ2-3	TGTGCCAGCAGTTTTTCCCTAGCGGGGGGCAGCACAGATACGCAGTATTTT	CASSFSLAGGSTDTQYF
.	.	TRBV9	TRBJ2-7	TGTGCCAGCAGCGTAAATTCGGGCGAGCAGTACTTC	CASSVNSGEQYF
TRBD2	.	TRBV6-1	TRBJ2-7	TGTGCCAGCAGTGTCGCCGGGACTAGCGCCCCCTACGAGCAGTACTTC	CASSVAGTSAPYEQYF
.	.	TRBV11-2	TRBJ2-5	TGTGCCAGCAGCTTGGGGGGGCCCCAAGAGACCCAGTACTTC	CASSLGGPQETQYF
TRBD2	.	TRBV5-1	TRBJ2-7	TGCGCCAGCAGCTTGGCTAGCGGGCCCTTCTACGAGCAGTACTTC	CASSLASGPFYEQYF
.	.	TRBV4-2	TRBJ2-3	TGTGCCAGCAGCCAAGCCGGGACTGGGACAGATACGCAGTATTTT	CASSQAGTGTDTQYF
TRBD2	.	TRBV2	TRBJ2-1	TGTGCCAGCAGTGATTTGACTAGCGGTAGCCCCTACAATGAGCAGTTCTTC	CASSDLTSGSPYNEQFF